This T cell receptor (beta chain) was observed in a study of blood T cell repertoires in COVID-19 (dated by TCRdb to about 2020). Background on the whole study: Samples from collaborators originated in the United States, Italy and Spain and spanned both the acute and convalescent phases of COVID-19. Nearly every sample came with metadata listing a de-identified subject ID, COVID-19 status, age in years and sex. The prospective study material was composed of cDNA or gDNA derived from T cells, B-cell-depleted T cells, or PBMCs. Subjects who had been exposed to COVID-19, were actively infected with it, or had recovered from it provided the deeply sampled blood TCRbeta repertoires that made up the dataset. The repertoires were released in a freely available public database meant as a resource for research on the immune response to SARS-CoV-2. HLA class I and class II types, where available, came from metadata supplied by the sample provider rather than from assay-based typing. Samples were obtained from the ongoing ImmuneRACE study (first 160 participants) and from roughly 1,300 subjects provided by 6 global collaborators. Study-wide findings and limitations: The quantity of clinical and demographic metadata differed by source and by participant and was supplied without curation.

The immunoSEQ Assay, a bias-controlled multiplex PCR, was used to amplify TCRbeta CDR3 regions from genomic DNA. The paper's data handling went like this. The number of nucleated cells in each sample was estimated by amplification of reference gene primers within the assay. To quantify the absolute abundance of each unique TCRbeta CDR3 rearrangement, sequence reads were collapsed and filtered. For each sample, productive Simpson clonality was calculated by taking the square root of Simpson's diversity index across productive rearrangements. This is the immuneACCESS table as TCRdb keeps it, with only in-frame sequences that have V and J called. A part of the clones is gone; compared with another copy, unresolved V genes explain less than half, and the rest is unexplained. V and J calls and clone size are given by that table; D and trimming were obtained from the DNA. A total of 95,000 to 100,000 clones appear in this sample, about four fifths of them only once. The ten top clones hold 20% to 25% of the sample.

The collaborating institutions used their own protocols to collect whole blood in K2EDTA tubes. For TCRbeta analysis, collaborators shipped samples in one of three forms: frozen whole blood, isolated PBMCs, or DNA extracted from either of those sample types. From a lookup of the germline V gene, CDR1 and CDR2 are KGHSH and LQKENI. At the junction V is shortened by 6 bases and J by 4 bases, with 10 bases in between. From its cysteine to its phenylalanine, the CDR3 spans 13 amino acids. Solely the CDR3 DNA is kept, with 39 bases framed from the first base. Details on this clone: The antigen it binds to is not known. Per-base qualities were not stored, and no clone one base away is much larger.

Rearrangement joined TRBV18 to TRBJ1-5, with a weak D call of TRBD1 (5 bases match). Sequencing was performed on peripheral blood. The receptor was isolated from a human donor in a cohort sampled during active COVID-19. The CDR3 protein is CASSVGGNQPQHF. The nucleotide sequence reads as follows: TGTGCCAGCTCCGTGGGGGGGAATCAGCCCCAGCATTTT.